The 31 T cell receptor beta chains below were found in one sample sequenced in a study of cytomegalovirus exposure and HLA in healthy donors. Researchers ran the PCR with 60 Vbeta and 13 Jbeta primers. The data were produced by immunoSEQ multiplex PCR, yet TCRdb's version contains in-frame clones alone and is incomplete. This repertoire includes about 170,000 clones. The material sequenced was PBMCs. The source of these receptors is a woman aged 60 to 75 in good health and CMV-seronegative.

The rearrangement links TRBV29-1 to TRBJ1-1, with 7 bases fitting TRBD1. CDR1 SQVTM and CDR2 ANQGSEA come from the germline V gene. V lost 7 bases and J lost 6; bases outside the gene matches: 8. CDR3 length: 12 amino acids. Here the CDR3 DNA reads TGCAGCGCCCAGGGCAGGGGGTCTGAAGCTTTCTTT. Amino acid sequence: CSAQGRGSEAFF. Supplemented by reference TRBV29-1 and TRBJ1-1, the full variable domain reads SAVISQKPSRDICQRGTSLTIQCQVDSQVTMMFWYRQQPGQSLTLIATANQGSEATYESGFVIDKFPISRPNLTFSTLTVSNMSPEDSSIYLCSAQGRGSEAFFGQGTRLTVV.

V is TRBV4-3 and J is TRBJ2-2, with 7 bases identical to TRBD1. Germline assignment: CDR1 LGHNA and CDR2 YSLEER. V lost 2 bases and J lost 5; bases outside the gene matches: 11. The CDR3 length is 17 residues. The CDR3: CASSQPPADRETGELFF. CDR3 in DNA: TGCGCCAGCAGCCAACCACCCGCTGACAGGGAAACCGGGGAGCTGTTTTTT.

The chain recombines TRBV5-1 with TRBJ2-7, with 7 bases fitting TRBD1. Germline V gene lookup returns CDR1 SGHRS and CDR2 YFSETQ. This CDR3 region has 14 residues. J lost 5 bases, V lost 5 bases, and 10 bases had no gene match. The CDR3: CASRLTGIRNEQYF. CDR3 DNA: TGCGCCAGCAGACTGACAGGGATTCGCAACGAGCAGTACTTC.

The chain combines TRBV7-2 with TRBJ1-1; no reliable D call. Deletions cut 8 bases from V and 0 bases from J, with 19 bases between. Germline values: CDR1 SGHTA, CDR2 FQGNSA. The CDR3 is 16 amino acids. CDR3 loop: CASGSYGTDLNTEAFF. Written as DNA, the CDR3 is TGTGCCAGCGGTTCTTATGGTACAGATCTGAACACTGAAGCTTTCTTT.

The J gene is TRBJ1-1, the V gene TRBV7-3, with D possibly matching TRBD1 (6 bases). V was shortened by 2 bases and J by 3 bases, with 13 bases between the two germline ends. The CDR3 is 15 residues long. In germline, CDR1 is SGHTA, CDR2 FQGTGA. In DNA, the CDR3 is TGTGCCAGCAGCTTAGCACCGGGACAATACACTGAAGCTTTCTTT. Translated: CASSLAPGQYTEAFF.

The chain combines TRBV25-1 with TRBJ1-2; 7 bases fit TRBD1. The CDR3 is 14 residues long. Germline V CDR1 and CDR2: MGHDK, SYGVNS. V lost 3 bases, J lost 4 bases, and 5 bases stayed unmatched. The CDR3 is CASSDQTGLYGYTF. CDR3 bases: TGTGCCAGCAGTGACCAGACAGGGCTCTATGGCTACACCTTC.

The chain couples TRBV19 to TRBJ2-7, with TRBD2 matching 7 bases. The CDR3 sequence is 14 residues long. V shed 3 bases and J 0 bases; nucleotides not matched to a gene: 2. From germline, CDR1 is LNHDA and CDR2 SQIVND (reference sequence). For the CDR3, the DNA is TGTGCCAGTAGTATGACGGGAGGCTCCTACGAGCAGTACTTC. It translates to CASSMTGGSYEQYF.

On this clone: Other DNA sequences from this sample encode an identical CDR3 as well. The genes are TRBV11-3 and TRBJ2-5; D is perhaps TRBD1 (6 bases). The CDR3 runs 13 residues. Trimming took 5 bases from V and 2 from J, leaving 9 bases between them. Germline values: CDR1 SGHNT, CDR2 YENEEA. In nucleotides, the CDR3 is TGTGCCAGCAGCCTAGGACAGCAAGAGACCCAGTACTTC. Translated, it gives CASSLGQQETQYF.

The J gene is TRBJ2-3, the V gene TRBV10-3; TRBD1 aligns across 9 bases. The CDR3 covers 16 residues. From germline, CDR1 is ENHRY and CDR2 SYGVKD. V lost 4 bases, J lost 2 bases, and 7 bases stayed unmatched. The CDR3 DNA follows: TGTGCCATCAGTGCCGGGACAGGGCCCCCCACAGATACGCAGTATTTT. It specifies CAISAGTGPPTDTQYF.

This chain uses TRBV15 with TRBJ2-7; a possible D gene is TRBD1 (5 bases). CDR3 length equals 15 residues. Trimming pared 0 bases from V and 4 bases from J, leaving 13 bases between. Germline CDR1 LNHNV, CDR2 YYDKDF (reference sequence). CDR3 sequence reads: CATSRDRATPYEQYF. The CDR3 nucleotides read TGTGCCACCAGCAGAGACAGGGCAACGCCATACGAGCAGTACTTC.

The V and J genes are TRBV4-1 and TRBJ2-1, with TRBD1 as a possible D gene (6 bases). The germline CDR1 and CDR2 sequences are MGHRA and YSYEKL. With 2 bases removed from V and 2 bases from J, the gap between germline ends came to 13 bases. CDR3 length: 16 residues. The CDR3 loop reads CASSQLTGYTYNEQFF. For the CDR3, the DNA is TGCGCCAGCAGCCAACTAACAGGGTACACCTACAATGAGCAGTTCTTC.

Turning to this clone: Other DNA sequences in the sample encode the same CDR3. The V gene is TRBV2, the J gene TRBJ2-5; D not resolved. This CDR3 has 12 residues. Germline V gene sequence: CDR1 SNHLY, CDR2 FYNNEI. Trimming removed 6 bases from V and 4 bases from J, with 9 bases in between. CDR3: CASRLSGETQYF. The CDR3 DNA reads TGTGCCAGCAGACTGTCTGGAGAGACCCAGTACTTC.

The chain combines TRBV7-3 with TRBJ1-2; 10 bases align to TRBD1. Germline CDR1 reads SGHTA; CDR2 reads FQGTGA. CDR3 size: 15 residues. With V trimmed by 2 bases and J by 4 bases, 4 bases remained unmatched. The CDR3 region is CASSLSGTGVYGYTF. The DNA of the CDR3 is TGTGCCAGCAGCTTATCCGGGACAGGGGTCTATGGCTACACCTTC. Together with reference TRBV7-3 and TRBJ1-2, the CDR3 gives the full variable domain: GAGVSQTPSNKVTEKGKYVELRCDPISGHTALYWYRQSLGQGPEFLIYFQGTGAADDSGLPNDRFFAVRPEGSVSTLKIQRTERGDSAVYLCASSLSGTGVYGYTFGSGTRLTVV.

The chain couples TRBV5-1 to TRBJ1-1; D is ambiguous. Germline loops: CDR1 SGHRS, CDR2 YFSETQ. The CDR3 is 16 residues long. V was clipped by 0 bases and J by 4 bases, with 16 bases between them. The CDR3 coding sequence is TGCGCCAGCAGCTTGGAGTCCGGGGAGGGCAGCACTGAAGCTTTCTTT. Translation gives CASSLESGEGSTEAFF.

The chain joins TRBV6-5 to TRBJ2-1; D is perhaps TRBD1 (6 bases). This CDR3 is 16 amino acids long. V was clipped by 4 bases and J by 6 bases, with 19 bases between them. Germline CDR1 is MNHEY and CDR2 is SVGAGI. The CDR3: CASSLLGAPVRNEQFF. CDR3 in DNA: TGTGCCAGCAGTTTACTGGGGGCTCCTGTTCGCAATGAGCAGTTCTTC.

V gene TRBV11-2 combines with J gene TRBJ2-3; 12 nucleotides line up with TRBD2. J lost 3 bases, V lost 6 bases, and 13 bases had no gene match. The CDR3 totals 18 residues. From germline, CDR1 is SGHAT and CDR2 FQNNGV. CDR3 in DNA: TGTGCCAGCAGACCTACCCTAGCGGGGGGGCTATGGACAGATACGCAGTATTTT. Translating gives CASRPTLAGGLWTDTQYF.

This chain connects TRBV5-4 to TRBJ2-7; TRBD1 agrees at 8 bases. Per the germline V gene, CDR1 is SGHNT and CDR2 is YYREEE (reference sequence). With 0 bases clipped from V and 2 bases from J, the junction kept 7 bases outside the gene matches. CDR3 length equals 16 residues. This CDR3 is CASSLGYRQGTYEQYF. CDR3 in DNA: TGTGCCAGCAGCTTGGGCTATAGACAGGGGACCTACGAGCAGTACTTC. Full variable domain (outside the CDR3, taken from reference TRBV5-4 and TRBJ2-7): ETGVTQSPTHLIKTRGQQVTLRCSSQSGHNTVSWYQQALGQGPQFIFQYYREEENGRGNFPPRFSGLQFPNYSSELNVNALELDDSALYLCASSLGYRQGTYEQYFGPGTRLTVT.

The chain joins TRBV7-9 to TRBJ2-2; no reliable D call. CDR1 is SEHNR and CDR2 is FQNEAQ in the germline V gene (reference sequence). CDR3 size: 11 residues. The V gene lost 5 bases and the J gene lost 8 bases, with 6 bases spanning the gap. CDR3 amino acids: CASSPGGELFF. The CDR3, as DNA: TGTGCCAGCAGCCCCGGGGGGGAGCTGTTTTTT.

The chain uses TRBV20-1 and TRBJ2-7, with D uncertain. V was pared by 0 bases and J by 7 bases, with 7 bases between. The germline gives CDR1 DFQATT, CDR2 SNEGSKA (reference sequence). The CDR3 length is 11 residues. This CDR3 is CSARDLREQYF. CDR3 bases: TGCAGTGCTAGAGATCTACGGGAGCAGTACTTC.

The V call is TRBV5-8, the J call TRBJ2-3; 7 nucleotides align to TRBD1. V lost 4 bases and J lost 10; bases outside the gene matches: 6. This CDR3 is 12 amino acids long. CDR1 is SGHTS and CDR2 is YDEGEE in the germline V gene. The CDR3 DNA reads TGTGCCAGCAGCCCCCAGGGGGTGCCGCAGTATTTT. Its protein is CASSPQGVPQYF.

The CDR3 sequence: CAISAYQGTGELFF. The CDR3 DNA sequence: TGTGCCATCAGTGCCTACCAGGGGACCGGGGAGCTGTTTTTT. The chain couples TRBV10-3 to TRBJ2-2; a weak D match, TRBD1 (6 bases). The CDR3 is made up of 14 amino acids. The germline gives CDR1 ENHRY, CDR2 SYGVKD. The V end lost 4 bases, the J end lost 5 bases, and 11 bases lay between the germline ends.

The chain is built from TRBV2 and TRBJ2-5; a weak D match, TRBD2 (6 bases). The V end was cut by 8 bases, the J end by 13 bases, with 8 bases between. This CDR3 spans 8 amino acids. Germline V gives CDR1 SNHLY, CDR2 FYNNEI. The CDR3 region is CASGGRYF. CDR3 coding DNA: TGTGCCAGCGGGGGGAGGTACTTC.

The chain recombines TRBV19 with TRBJ2-7, with D possibly TRBD1 on 5 matching bases. The V and J ends lost 6 bases and 0 bases respectively, with 18 bases between them. Germline-derived CDR1 and CDR2 are LNHDA and SQIVND (reference sequence). The CDR3 is 16 amino acids. Here the CDR3 reads CASRASTDSPSYEQYF. As DNA, the CDR3 is TGTGCCAGTAGAGCCTCGACAGATTCACCCTCCTACGAGCAGTACTTC.

V and J are TRBV2 and TRBJ2-2; a possible D gene is TRBD2 (5 bases). This CDR3 is built from 14 residues. In germline, CDR1 is SNHLY, CDR2 FYNNEI. Between the trimmed V and J ends, which lost 8 bases and 6 bases, there was a span of 16 bases. In DNA form, the CDR3 reads TGTGCCAGCGGGAGTAGTTTTAGCTCCGGGGAGCTGTTTTTT. Its translation: CASGSSFSSGELFF.

The chain couples TRBV7-4 to TRBJ2-3; 10 positions agree with TRBD2. Germline-derived CDR1 and CDR2 are SGHVT and SQSDAQ. This CDR3 has 19 residues. The trim removed 9 bases at V and 2 bases at J, leaving 20 bases unmatched. The CDR3 DNA reads as TGTGCCAGGCCCGATTATCCCCCTCCCGGACTAGCGGTCACAGATACGCAGTATTTT. It yields the protein CARPDYPPPGLAVTDTQYF.

The chain joins TRBV4-3 to TRBJ1-6, with TRBD1 matching 9 bases. The CDR3 sequence is 17 residues long. V lost 3 bases, J lost 6 bases, and 9 bases stayed unmatched. Germline lookup yields CDR1 LGHNA and CDR2 YSLEER. DNA for the CDR3: TGCGCCAGCAGCCAGACACCGGGACAGGGAGGTAATTCACCCCTCCACTTT. It codes for CASSQTPGQGGNSPLHF.

This chain uses TRBV7-3 with TRBJ2-1, with 13 bases matching TRBD2. The germline CDR1 and CDR2 sequences are SGHTA and FQGTGA. The CDR3 is 17 amino acids. Unmatched junction bases numbered 10, after V lost 5 bases and J lost 6 bases. CDR3 DNA: TGTGCCAGCAGCCCCGGGACTAGCGGGATCACGACCAATGAGCAGTTCTTC. The encoded protein is CASSPGTSGITTNEQFF.

The chain joins TRBV7-9 to TRBJ1-1, with D possibly being TRBD1 (5 bases). This CDR3 is built from 16 residues. Germline CDR1 reads SEHNR; CDR2 reads FQNEAQ (reference sequence). With 2 bases removed from V and 5 bases from J, the gap between germline ends came to 18 bases. The CDR3 reads CASSLSDFGARTEAFF. The CDR3 coding sequence is TGTGCCAGCAGCTTAAGCGACTTTGGGGCAAGGACTGAAGCTTTCTTT.

The chain uses TRBV5-1 and TRBJ2-2; D is perhaps TRBD1 (5 bases). The CDR3 loop spans 18 amino acids. Trimming stripped 0 bases from V and 5 bases from J, with 20 bases between. The germline gives CDR1 SGHRS, CDR2 YFSETQ. Written as DNA, the CDR3 is TGCGCCAGCAGCTTGGCCATTCTCGCGCAGGGATGGACCGGGGAGCTGTTTTTT. The encoded protein is CASSLAILAQGWTGELFF.

Written as DNA, the CDR3 is TGTGCCAGCACCCCTAGGCAGGGAAGGGAGACCCAGTACTTC. Encoded protein: CASTPRQGRETQYF. The chain uses TRBV7-9 and TRBJ2-5; the D gene is possibly TRBD1 (5 bases). The CDR3 is 14 amino acids. V lost 7 bases and J lost 5, with 17 bases in between. The V gene's germline CDR1 is SEHNR and CDR2 FQNEAQ (reference sequence).

The chain combines TRBV6-4 with TRBJ2-7, with 7 nucleotides matching TRBD2. V was clipped by 0 bases and J by 2 bases; unmatched bases: 7. This CDR3 contains 16 residues. CDR1 MRHNA and CDR2 SNTAGT come from the germline V gene. The CDR3 spells CASSDSTASGPYEQYF. For the CDR3, the DNA is TGTGCCAGCAGTGACTCGACGGCTAGCGGTCCCTACGAGCAGTACTTC.